What follows are 5 T cell receptor beta chains derived from one specimen sequenced in a study of T cell repertoires in ileal Crohn's disease. Regarding time point: neoterminal ileum biopsy at postoperative endoscopy, about 6 months after surgery. Sequenced by immunoSEQ multiplex PCR; TCRdb stores in-frame clones only, minus some. The table has about 62,000 clones, 85% to 90% seen once. The sample consisted of ileal tissue. The receptor set was obtained from an adult with Crohn's disease.

This chain joins TRBV18 and TRBJ2-5; tentative D call: TRBD2 (5 bases). Germline loops: CDR1 KGHSH, CDR2 LQKENI. V lost 3 bases to trimming and J lost 1 base, with 12 bases between them. The CDR3 length is 15 residues. The CDR3 sequence is CASSPTEGSQETQYF. DNA for the CDR3: TGTGCCAGCTCACCGACCGAAGGGAGCCAAGAGACCCAGTACTTC.

This clone appeared once. The CDR3 coding sequence is TGTGCCAGCAGCTTAGGCGCGGGATCGAACACCGGGGAGCTGTTTTTT. It encodes CASSLGAGSNTGELFF. V is TRBV13 and J is TRBJ2-2, with D maybe TRBD2 (6 bases). The CDR3 has 16 residues. CDR1 and CDR2 from the germline V gene are PRHDT and FYEKMQ (reference sequence). V lost 0 bases and J 0 bases, leaving 8 bases between the germline ends.

The V and J genes are TRBV15 and TRBJ2-2, with a possible D match to TRBD1 (6 bases). Trimming removed 2 bases at V and 8 bases at J, with 12 bases between. CDR1 is LNHNV, CDR2 YYDKDF, per germline (reference sequence). This CDR3 comprises 14 residues. As DNA, the CDR3 is TGTGCCACCAGCAGAAAACCAGGGGCTGGGGAGCTGTTTTTT. This encodes CATSRKPGAGELFF.

The V call is TRBV6-6, the J call TRBJ2-1; 7 nucleotides line up with TRBD1. The CDR3 length is 15 residues. The germline V gene encodes CDR1 MNHNY and CDR2 SVGAGI (reference sequence). V dropped 0 bases and J dropped 7; count of bases not matched to a gene: 6. The CDR3 DNA sequence: TGTGCCAGCAGTTACTCGGGACAGCTAGGGAATGAGCAGTTCTTC. Its translation is CASSYSGQLGNEQFF.

The V call is TRBV4-1, the J call TRBJ1-1; possible D gene TRBD1, 6 bases. The CDR3 covers 13 residues. Trimming took 2 bases from V and 7 from J, leaving 11 bases between them. Germline assignment: CDR1 MGHRA and CDR2 YSYEKL. CDR3 in amino acids: CASSQTGTGEAFF. In DNA, the CDR3 is TGCGCCAGCAGCCAAACAGGGACCGGTGAAGCTTTCTTT.